One sample yielded the 10 T cell receptor beta chains listed below, sequenced in a study of naive and memory T cell subsets. An equimolar mix of two oligonucleotides served as the beta constant-region primer for TRBC1 and TRBC2. Four rounds of PCR amplified the ligated cDNA using nested alpha and beta constant-region primers plus SP2. TCRdb reanalysed the UMI-ligation and nested PCR reads using MiXCR and keeps one entry per CDR3 protein. The profile shows some 110,000 distinct CDR3 sequences, around a third of them singletons. The sample was central memory CD4+ T cells from blood. Receptors were obtained from a human donor in good health.

The V gene is TRBV20-1, the J gene TRBJ2-1, with 7 bases fitting TRBD2. Looked up from germline, CDR1 is DFQATT and CDR2 is SNEGSKA (reference sequence). Trimming took 2 bases from V and 2 from J; bases not matched to a gene: 3. CDR3 length: 14 amino acids. The DNA for the CDR3 is TGCAGTGCTAGACCTAGCGGAACCTACAATGAGCAGTTCTTC. Its translation is CSARPSGTYNEQFF.

DNA for the CDR3: TGCGCCAGCAGCTTCGGACTAGCGGGTGTAGCCTACGAGCAGTACTTC. Residues: CASSFGLAGVAYEQYF. The chain recombines TRBV5-1 with TRBJ2-7, with 11 positions matching TRBD2. V shed 2 bases and J 2 bases; nucleotides not matched to a gene: 6. Germline lookup yields CDR1 SGHRS and CDR2 YFSETQ. The CDR3 consists of 16 residues.

In its sample, this clonotype was seen many times. The genes are TRBV6-5 and TRBJ2-1, with 11 bases identical to TRBD2. Trimming removed 2 bases from V and 4 bases from J; junction bases left unmatched: 4. The CDR3 is made up of 16 amino acids. Germline CDR1 MNHEY, CDR2 SVGAGI. CDR3 sequence (DNA): TGTGCCAGCAGTTACGTCGGACTAGCGGGTTACAATGAGCAGTTCTTC. Its protein product is CASSYVGLAGYNEQFF.

The chain recombines TRBV28 with TRBJ2-7; 7 nucleotides align to TRBD1. The J segment lost 3 bases and the V segment lost 7 bases, leaving 6 bases of the junction unmatched. CDR1 and CDR2 (germline): MDHEN, SYDVKM. The CDR3 extends over 13 amino acids. CDR3 nucleotide sequence: TGTGCCAGCACATCAGGGGGTTTCTACGAGCAGTACTTC. Its translation is CASTSGGFYEQYF.

The J gene is TRBJ2-1, the V gene TRBV12-3 or TRBV12-4; 7 bases match TRBD2. The CDR3 is 15 amino acids. Trimming cost V 3 bases and J 7 bases; bases outside gene matches: 9. The CDR3 loop reads CASSFFQRDINEQFF. CDR3 coding DNA: TGTGCCAGCAGTTTTTTCCAGCGGGATATTAATGAGCAGTTCTTC.

The sample holds a few counts of this clonotype. This chain connects TRBV4-2 to TRBJ1-2, with unresolved D. This CDR3 has 14 amino acids. Trimming took off 0 bases at V and 3 bases at J, with 8 bases between the two ends. Looked up from germline, CDR1 is LGHNA and CDR2 is YNFKEQ. The CDR3 coding sequence is TGTGCCAGCAGCCAAGACGCGCGAGACTATGGCTACACCTTC. Amino acids: CASSQDARDYGYTF.

The chain couples TRBV11-2 to TRBJ1-2; D is ambiguous. Looked up from germline, CDR1 is SGHAT and CDR2 is FQNNGV. V lost 2 bases, J lost 5 bases, and 15 bases lay in between. The CDR3 consists of 15 residues. The chain's CDR3 is CASSLNPEMAYGYTF. The CDR3 coding sequence is TGTGCCAGCAGCTTAAACCCAGAGATGGCGTATGGCTACACCTTC.

The rearrangement links TRBV20-1 to TRBJ2-1; D possibly corresponds to TRBD2 (7 bases). Germline-derived CDR1 and CDR2 are DFQATT and SNEGSKA (reference sequence). V was pared by 0 bases and J by 5 bases, with 14 bases between. The CDR3 has 15 amino acids. CDR3 DNA sequence: TGCAGTGCTAGAGATCTAAGGGGGGGAAACAATGAGCAGTTCTTC. Translated: CSARDLRGGNNEQFF.

This chain connects TRBV28 to TRBJ1-1; a weak D match, TRBD1 (6 bases). CDR3 size: 12 residues. Germline CDR1 reads MDHEN; CDR2 reads SYDVKM. Trimming took off 4 bases at V and 5 bases at J, with 8 bases between the two ends. CDR3 nucleotide sequence: TGTGCCAGCAGTTCAGGGGATACTGAAGCTTTCTTT. Translated: CASSSGDTEAFF. Filled out from reference TRBV28 and TRBJ1-1, the complete variable domain reads DVKVTQSSRYLVKRTGEKVFLECVQDMDHENMFWYRQDPGLGLRLIYFSYDVKMKEKGDIPEGYSVSREKKERFSLILESASTNQTSMYLCASSSGDTEAFFGQGTRLTVV.

The V and J genes are TRBV25-1 and TRBJ2-1, with TRBD2 matching over 9 bases. Germline V gene data show CDR1 as MGHDK and CDR2 as SYGVNS. With 0 bases clipped from V and 4 bases from J, the junction kept 10 bases outside the gene matches. CDR3 length: 18 amino acids. CDR3 residues: CASSEYLALAGPYNEQFF. As DNA, the CDR3 is TGTGCCAGCAGTGAATATCTGGCCCTAGCGGGACCATACAATGAGCAGTTCTTC.